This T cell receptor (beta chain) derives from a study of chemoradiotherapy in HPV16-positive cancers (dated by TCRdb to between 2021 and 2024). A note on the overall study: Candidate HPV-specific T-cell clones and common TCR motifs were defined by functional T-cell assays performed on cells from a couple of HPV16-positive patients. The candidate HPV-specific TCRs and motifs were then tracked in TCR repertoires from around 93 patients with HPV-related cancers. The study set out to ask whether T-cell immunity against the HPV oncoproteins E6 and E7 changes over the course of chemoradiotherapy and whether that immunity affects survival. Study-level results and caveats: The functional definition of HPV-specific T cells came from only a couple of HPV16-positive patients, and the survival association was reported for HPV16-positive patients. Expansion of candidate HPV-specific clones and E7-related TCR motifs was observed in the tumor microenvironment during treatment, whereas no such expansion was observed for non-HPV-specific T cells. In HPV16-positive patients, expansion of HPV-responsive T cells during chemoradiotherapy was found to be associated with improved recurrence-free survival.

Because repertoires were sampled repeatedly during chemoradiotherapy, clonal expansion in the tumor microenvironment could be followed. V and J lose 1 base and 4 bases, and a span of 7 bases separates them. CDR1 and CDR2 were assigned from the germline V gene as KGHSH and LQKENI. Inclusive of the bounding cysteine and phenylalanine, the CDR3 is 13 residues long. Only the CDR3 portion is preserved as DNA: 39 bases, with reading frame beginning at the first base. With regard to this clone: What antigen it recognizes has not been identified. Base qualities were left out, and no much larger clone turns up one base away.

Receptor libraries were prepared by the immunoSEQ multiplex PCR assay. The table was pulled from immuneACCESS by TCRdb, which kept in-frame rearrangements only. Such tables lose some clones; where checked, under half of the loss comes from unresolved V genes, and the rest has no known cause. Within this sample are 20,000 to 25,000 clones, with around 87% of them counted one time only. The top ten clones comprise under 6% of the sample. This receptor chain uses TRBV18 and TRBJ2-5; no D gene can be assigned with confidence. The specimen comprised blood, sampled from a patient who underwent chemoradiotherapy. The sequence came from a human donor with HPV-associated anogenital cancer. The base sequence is TGTGCCAGCTCACCACAGGGTAGAGAGACCCAGTACTTC. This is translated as CASSPQGRETQYF.